This passage covers 15 T cell receptor beta chains from one sample sequenced in a study of CD4+ T cells in melanoma. TCRdb's copy holds only in-frame clones and misses some; the assay was immunoSEQ multiplex PCR. The table shows more than 15,000 clones, with around 76% occurring only once. The material sequenced was cells from a culture (not recorded whether cultured in vitro). The receptors here all came from a human donor with melanoma.

This clone has more than one count but fewer than ten. The rearrangement links TRBV7-9 to TRBJ2-3; 8 bases agree with TRBD1. The length of the CDR3 is 15 residues. After removal of 4 bases from V and 2 bases from J, the junction contained 5 bases not matched to a gene. The germline CDR1 and CDR2 sequences are SEHNR and FQNEAQ (reference sequence). The CDR3 sequence: CASSYRTGTTDTQYF. CDR3 bases: TGTGCCAGCAGCTACCGGACAGGGACCACAGATACGCAGTATTTT.

This chain links TRBV7-9 with TRBJ2-7; D is perhaps TRBD1 or TRBD2 (5 bases each). Germline-derived CDR1 and CDR2 are SEHNR and FQNEAQ (reference sequence). CDR3 length: 17 amino acids. Trimming took off 2 bases at V and 1 base at J, with 18 bases between the two ends. The CDR3 reads CASSLLVRDGSSYEQYF. The CDR3 nucleotides read TGTGCCAGCAGCTTACTGGTACGGGACGGAAGTTCCTACGAGCAGTACTTC. Filled out from reference TRBV7-9 and TRBJ2-7, the complete variable domain reads DTGVSQNPRHKITKRGQNVTFRCDPISEHNRLYWYRQTLGQGPEFLTYFQNEAQLEKSRLLSDRFSAERPKGSFSTLEIQRTEQGDSAMYLCASSLLVRDGSSYEQYFGPGTRLTVT.

The chain combines TRBV5-6 with TRBJ2-2; 7 positions agree with TRBD2. Trimming took 2 bases from V and 3 from J; bases not matched to a gene: 4. The CDR3 consists of 15 residues. The germline gives CDR1 SGHDT, CDR2 YYEEEE. The CDR3 protein is CASSFGLVDTGELFF. The DNA of the CDR3 is TGTGCCAGCAGCTTTGGACTAGTCGACACCGGGGAGCTGTTTTTT.

The V and J genes are TRBV5-6 and TRBJ2-3; D perhaps matches TRBD2 (6 bases). In germline, CDR1 is SGHDT, CDR2 YYEEEE. The ends were cut back, 1 base at V and 8 bases at J, with 17 bases in the middle. This CDR3 has 15 residues. The CDR3, as DNA: TGTGCCAGCAGCTTGTGGTTAGGAGGGCAGGGTACGCAGTATTTT. Protein product: CASSLWLGGQGTQYF.

The chain is built from TRBV10-3 and TRBJ1-5, with TRBD1 as a possible D gene (6 bases). The V and J ends lost 3 bases and 2 bases respectively, with 14 bases between them. Per germline, CDR1 ENHRY and CDR2 SYGVKD. This CDR3 is built from 16 residues. In DNA, the CDR3 is TGTGCCATCAGTGAACGAGGGGGGGACGGCAATCAGCCCCAGCATTTT. Translated, it gives CAISERGGDGNQPQHF.

This clone is medium-sized in the sample. The V call is TRBV13, the J call TRBJ2-7; D may be TRBD1 (6 bases). CDR1 is PRHDT, CDR2 FYEKMQ, per germline (reference sequence). The CDR3 is made up of 15 amino acids. Trimming pared 4 bases from V and 3 bases from J, leaving 16 bases between. CDR3 in amino acids: CASSYYTGQHYEQYF. CDR3 coding DNA: TGTGCCAGCAGCTACTACACGGGACAACACTACGAGCAGTACTTC.

This sequence joins TRBV10-1 and TRBJ2-3, with 9 bases fitting TRBD2. The CDR3 is 14 amino acids. V trimming: 4 bases; J trimming: 2 bases; junction bases outside the gene matches: 1. CDR1 is WNHNN, CDR2 SYGVQD, per germline (reference sequence). CDR3 protein: CASSVAGATDTQYF. The CDR3 coding sequence is TGCGCCAGCAGTGTAGCGGGAGCCACAGATACGCAGTATTTT.

This chain uses TRBV27 with TRBJ2-7, with 7 positions matching TRBD1. Germline CDR1 MNHEY, CDR2 SMNVEV (reference sequence). This CDR3 contains 14 residues. The V and J ends lost 8 bases and 4 bases, in that order; junction bases with no gene match: 11. The CDR3 here is CASAYRGSIYEQYF. CDR3 DNA sequence: TGTGCCAGCGCCTACAGGGGTTCAATTTACGAGCAGTACTTC.

This clone has more than one count but fewer than ten. One end of the junction does not line up with germline, which may come from a read error. The chain has TRBV2 and TRBJ2-1; D is possibly TRBD1 (8 bases). The CDR3 is made up of 15 amino acids. Germline V lookup: CDR1 SNHLY, CDR2 FYNNEI. CDR3 sequence (DNA): TGTGCCAGCACTGAACAGGGGGGGTGGGACAATGAGCAGTTCTTC. Amino acids: CASTEQGGWDNEQFF.

A single count supports this clone. J is TRBJ2-3 and V is TRBV2; no definite D call. Trimming took off 7 bases at V and 0 bases at J, with 8 bases between the two ends. This CDR3 is 13 amino acids long. Germline CDR1 is SNHLY and CDR2 is FYNNEI. DNA of the CDR3: TGTGCCAGCATTGTCTCTAGCACAGATACGCAGTATTTT. Amino acids: CASIVSSTDTQYF.

This chain links TRBV10-3 with TRBJ2-7, with D maybe TRBD1 (6 bases). This CDR3 is built from 12 residues. Trimming left V 11 bases short and J 4 bases short, with 15 bases between. Germline V lookup: CDR1 ENHRY, CDR2 SYGVKD. The CDR3 DNA reads TGTGCCTCGATGGGGGCCGAGTACGAGCAGTACTTC. Protein product: CASMGAEYEQYF.

The V and J genes are TRBV6-1 and TRBJ2-4; the D gene is possibly TRBD1 (6 bases). The CDR3 extends over 14 amino acids. From germline, CDR1 is MNHNS and CDR2 SASEGT. V was clipped by 5 bases and J by 4 bases, with 12 bases between them. The CDR3 DNA reads as TGTGCCAGCAGTTCTGACAGGTTGAAAAACATTCAGTACTTC. Translation gives CASSSDRLKNIQYF.

The chain combines TRBV6-5 with TRBJ1-1, with TRBD1 matching over 9 bases. Germline CDR1 MNHEY, CDR2 SVGAGI. The V and J ends lost 6 bases and 2 bases, in that order; junction bases with no gene match: 4. The CDR3 loop spans 14 amino acids. CDR3 in amino acids: CASRQGQGNTEAFF. CDR3 bases: TGTGCCAGCAGACAGGGACAGGGAAACACTGAAGCTTTCTTT.

The CDR3 coding sequence is TGTGCCAGCAGCTTAGCCGCAGGCCCCTACAATGAGCAGTTCTTC. Amino acids: CASSLAAGPYNEQFF. The chain employs TRBV7-2 and TRBJ2-1, with D unclear. The germline V and J ends were trimmed by 0 bases and 2 bases, with 8 bases remaining between them. The CDR3 is 15 amino acids. Looked up from germline, CDR1 is SGHTA and CDR2 is FQGNSA. Supplemented by reference TRBV7-2 and TRBJ2-1, the full variable domain reads GAGVSQSPSNKVTEKGKDVELRCDPISGHTALYWYRQSLGQGLEFLIYFQGNSAPDKSGLPSDRFSAERTGGSVSTLTIQRTQQEDSAVYLCASSLAAGPYNEQFFGPGTRLTVL.

V is TRBV19 and J is TRBJ2-5; 9 bases agree with TRBD1. This CDR3 has 17 residues. After removal of 3 bases from V and 7 bases from J, the junction contained 15 bases not matched to a gene. Germline values: CDR1 LNHDA, CDR2 SQIVND (reference sequence). In nucleotides, the CDR3 is TGTGCCAGTAGTATTAGGCCCGACAGGGGGGTTACCCTGACCCAGTACTTC. The encoded protein is CASSIRPDRGVTLTQYF.